The 15 T cell receptor beta chains below all came from one sample that was sequenced in a study of blood T cell repertoires in COVID-19. Repertoires were generated with immunoSEQ multiplex PCR, while TCRdb's copy carries only in-frame clones and drops some. The sample holds around 380,000 clones, roughly 77% seen once. What was sequenced was peripheral blood. These receptors all stem from a human donor with acute or convalescent COVID-19. The donor label of this sample is uncertain.

The chain couples TRBV5-1 to TRBJ2-7; 8 bases match TRBD1. V was pared by 4 bases and J by 2 bases, with 8 bases of the junction left unmatched. The CDR3 runs 15 residues. Germline CDR1 SGHRS, CDR2 YFSETQ. The DNA for the CDR3 is TGCGCCAGCAGCCCCCGAGGGACAGGCGCCTACGAGCAGTACTTC. Protein sequence: CASSPRGTGAYEQYF.

V usage is TRBV19 and J usage is TRBJ1-1, with TRBD1 identical over 7 bases. Per germline, CDR1 LNHDA and CDR2 SQIVND (reference sequence). The CDR3 is 13 residues long. V gave up 5 bases and J gave up 7 bases; unmatched junction bases: 7. CDR3 coding DNA: TGTGCCAGTAGTCCCCGGGACAGATTTGAAGCTTTCTTT. It is translated as CASSPRDRFEAFF. Looking up the rest from reference TRBV19 and TRBJ1-1 gives the full variable domain: DGGITQSPKYLFRKEGQNVTLSCEQNLNHDAMYWYRQDPGQGLRLIYYSQIVNDFQKGDIAEGYSVSREKKESFPLTVTSAQKNPTAFYLCASSPRDRFEAFFGQGTRLTVV.

The chain recombines TRBV28 with TRBJ1-5; D unresolved. Trimming removed 6 bases from V and 6 bases from J, with 18 bases in between. The CDR3 spans 15 residues. Looked up from germline, CDR1 is MDHEN and CDR2 is SYDVKM. Here the CDR3 DNA reads TGTGCCAGCAGGAGGCGGGCGGGAGAGGGTCAGCCCCAGCATTTT. Protein: CASRRRAGEGQPQHF. The complete variable domain, with remaining parts taken from reference TRBV28 and TRBJ1-5, reads DVKVTQSSRYLVKRTGEKVFLECVQDMDHENMFWYRQDPGLGLRLIYFSYDVKMKEKGDIPEGYSVSREKKERFSLILESASTNQTSMYLCASRRRAGEGQPQHFGDGTRLSIL.

The chain employs TRBV6-1 and TRBJ2-1; 11 nucleotides match TRBD1. The CDR3 is 15 residues long. J lost 5 bases, V lost 3 bases, and 3 bases had no gene match. Per the germline V gene, CDR1 is MNHNS and CDR2 is SASEGT. The CDR3 coding sequence is TGTGCCAGCAGTGAGGACAGGGGGCACGACAATGAGCAGTTCTTC. It specifies CASSEDRGHDNEQFF.

The sample holds one count of this clone. The genes are TRBV6-4 and TRBJ2-2, with 12 positions matching TRBD1. Looked up from germline, CDR1 is MRHNA and CDR2 is SNTAGT. J gave up 4 bases and V 6 bases, and 3 bases lay outside the gene matches. This CDR3 spans 15 amino acids. CDR3 nucleotide sequence: TGTGCCAGCAGCGGGACAGGGGGCAGCACCGGGGAGCTGTTTTTT. This encodes CASSGTGGSTGELFF.

This sequence joins TRBV2 and TRBJ2-2; 11 bases line up with TRBD2. Germline CDR1 is SNHLY and CDR2 is FYNNEI. V was clipped by 0 bases and J by 6 bases; unmatched bases: 6. This CDR3 is 17 amino acids long. The CDR3 protein is CASSEALAGGGSGELFF. The CDR3 nucleotides read TGTGCCAGCAGTGAAGCGCTAGCGGGGGGCGGATCCGGGGAGCTGTTTTTT.

This chain joins TRBV7-2 and TRBJ2-2; D is unresolved. The germline gives CDR1 SGHTA, CDR2 FQGNSA. Trimming took off 10 bases at V and 2 bases at J, with 11 bases between the two ends. This CDR3 spans 13 amino acids. CDR3: CANPPTNTGELFF. CDR3 DNA: TGTGCCAACCCGCCAACAAACACCGGGGAGCTGTTTTTT.

The sample holds many counts of this clone. V and J are TRBV20-1 and TRBJ2-5; unclear D gene. This CDR3 region has 11 residues. V was shortened by 3 bases and J by 3 bases, with 5 bases between the two germline ends. The germline V gene encodes CDR1 DFQATT and CDR2 SNEGSKA (reference sequence). CDR3: CSASVKETQYF. In DNA, the CDR3 is TGCAGTGCTAGCGTTAAAGAGACCCAGTACTTC.

The chain employs TRBV6-5 and TRBJ1-1, with D maybe TRBD1 (5 bases). Germline V gives CDR1 MNHEY, CDR2 SVGAGI. The germline V and J ends were trimmed by 11 bases and 4 bases, with 17 bases remaining between them. This CDR3 region has 13 residues. The CDR3 spells CALTTDFGTEAFF. The DNA for the CDR3 is TGTGCCTTAACGACAGATTTCGGCACTGAAGCTTTCTTT.

The rearrangement joins TRBV4-1 to TRBJ2-1; tentative D call: TRBD2 (5 bases). Germline CDR1 is MGHRA and CDR2 is YSYEKL. This CDR3 contains 12 residues. Between the trimmed V and J ends, which lost 4 bases and 10 bases, there was a span of 11 bases. Written as DNA, the CDR3 is TGCGCCAGCAGCCTCCGTCGAGGGGAGCAGTTCTTC. Amino acid sequence: CASSLRRGEQFF.

The chain recombines TRBV11-2 with TRBJ2-7, with 8 nucleotides matching TRBD2. The CDR3 runs 14 residues. V lost 5 bases to trimming and J lost 5 bases; unmatched junction nucleotides: 8. Germline V gene data show CDR1 as SGHAT and CDR2 as FQNNGV. As DNA, the CDR3 is TGTGCCAGCAGCCTAAGAGCGGGAGTGAACGAGCAGTACTTC. Translating it yields CASSLRAGVNEQYF.

V and J are TRBV7-9 and TRBJ2-5, with a possible D match to TRBD2 (6 bases). The CDR3 is 16 amino acids. V gave up 1 base and J gave up 1 base, with 13 bases separating them. Germline CDR1 and CDR2: SEHNR and FQNEAQ (reference sequence). The CDR3 DNA is TGTGCCAGCAGCTTAGGGAGTGGGGGGATCCAAGAGACCCAGTACTTC. This gives the protein CASSLGSGGIQETQYF.

V and J are TRBV15 and TRBJ2-7; 7 bases map to TRBD1. Germline CDR1 LNHNV, CDR2 YYDKDF (reference sequence). After removal of 0 bases from V and 2 bases from J, the junction contained 7 bases not matched to a gene. The CDR3 is 16 residues long. CDR3 region: CATSRDRTGSPYEQYF. CDR3 nucleotides: TGTGCCACCAGCAGAGACCGGACAGGATCCCCCTACGAGCAGTACTTC.

This clone was seen a single time. The chain uses TRBV2 and TRBJ1-1; 9 bases align to TRBD1. Germline trimming cut 5 bases from V and 4 bases from J; bases unmatched to any gene: 5. Germline V gene lookup returns CDR1 SNHLY and CDR2 FYNNEI. This CDR3 is 14 amino acids long. The CDR3 loop is CASSWDRALTEAFF. In nucleotides, the CDR3 is TGTGCCAGCAGTTGGGACAGGGCTCTCACTGAAGCTTTCTTT.

This clone was seen only a few times. This chain links TRBV19 with TRBJ1-5; 10 positions match TRBD1. CDR3 length: 16 residues. J was trimmed by 2 bases and V by 6 bases; bases with no gene match: 7. Per germline, CDR1 LNHDA and CDR2 SQIVND (reference sequence). The CDR3 spells CASRADRGRGNQPQHF. CDR3 bases: TGTGCCAGTAGGGCCGACAGGGGGCGTGGCAATCAGCCCCAGCATTTT.